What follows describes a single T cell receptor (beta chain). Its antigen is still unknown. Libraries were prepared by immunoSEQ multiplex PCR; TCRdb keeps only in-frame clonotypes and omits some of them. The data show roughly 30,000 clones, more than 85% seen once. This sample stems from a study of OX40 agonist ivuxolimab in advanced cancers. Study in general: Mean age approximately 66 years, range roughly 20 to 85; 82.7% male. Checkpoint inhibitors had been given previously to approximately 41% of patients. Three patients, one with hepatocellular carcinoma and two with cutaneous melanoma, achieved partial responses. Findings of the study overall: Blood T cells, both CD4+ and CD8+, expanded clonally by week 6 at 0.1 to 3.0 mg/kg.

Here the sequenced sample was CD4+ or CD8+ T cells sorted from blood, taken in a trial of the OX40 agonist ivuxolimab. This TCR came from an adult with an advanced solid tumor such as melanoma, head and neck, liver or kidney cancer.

CDR3 nucleotides: TGTGCCAGCTCCCGGGGTGGCAATCAGCCCCAGCATTTT. Translated, it gives CASSRGGNQPQHF. V usage is TRBV7-9 and J usage is TRBJ1-5, with unresolved D. The germline V gene encodes CDR1 SEHNR and CDR2 FQNEAQ (reference sequence). Trimming left V 8 bases short and J 2 bases short, with 10 bases between. This CDR3 has 13 residues.